This T cell receptor beta chain comes out of a study of cytomegalovirus exposure and HLA in healthy donors. In the study overall: Among 398 genotyped donors, 80% to 90% fell in the Caucasian-associated ancestry cluster. Study findings and constraints: In a later analysis, most CMV-associated TCR beta chains appeared HLA-restricted. Per a later analysis, under 20,000 TCR beta sequences showed association with HLA alleles at 0.05 false discovery rate.

As concerns this clone: Its cognate antigen is unknown.

Use of 60 Vbeta and 13 Jbeta primers characterized the PCR. Produced via immunoSEQ multiplex PCR; TCRdb's table is partial and in-frame only. The sample has approximately 160,000 clones, 50% to 75% seen once. Trimming cost V 3 bases and J 2 bases; bases outside gene matches: 11. CDR1 SGDLS and CDR2 YYNGEE come from the germline V gene. The CDR3 is made up of 17 amino acids. The sample comprised PBMCs. The rearrangement links TRBV9 to TRBJ2-3; 8 bases map to TRBD2. This TCR derives from a woman aged 30 to 39 in good health and CMV-seropositive. CDR3 sequence (DNA): TGTGCCAGCAGCGCCTCCGAAGCGGGAGTCCTCACAGATACGCAGTATTTT. Its protein product is CASSASEAGVLTDTQYF.